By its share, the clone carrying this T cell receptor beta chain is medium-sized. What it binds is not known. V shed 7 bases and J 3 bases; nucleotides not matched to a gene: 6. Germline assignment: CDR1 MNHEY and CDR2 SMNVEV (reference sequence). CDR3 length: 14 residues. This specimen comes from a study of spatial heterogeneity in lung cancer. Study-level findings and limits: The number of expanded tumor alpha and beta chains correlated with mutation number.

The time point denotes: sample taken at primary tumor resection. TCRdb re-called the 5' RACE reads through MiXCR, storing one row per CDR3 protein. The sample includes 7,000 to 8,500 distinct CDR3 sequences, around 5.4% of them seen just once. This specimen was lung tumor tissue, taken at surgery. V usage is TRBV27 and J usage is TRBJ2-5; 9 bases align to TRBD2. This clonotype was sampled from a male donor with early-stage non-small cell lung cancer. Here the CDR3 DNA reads TGTGCCAGCACCGATAGCGGGAGCGAAGAGACCCAGTACTTC. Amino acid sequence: CASTDSGSEETQYF.